The 20 T cell receptor beta chains below come from one sample, sequenced in a study of metastatic and nonmetastatic thyroid tumors. Until they underwent thyroid surgery, no patient had received any treatment. MiXCR reprocessed the PCR reads for TCRdb. The data show 32,000 or so clones, with roughly 19% seen just once and 9.5% to 15% held by the top ten. Source material: blood. These receptors were collected from a male donor with papillary thyroid cancer or a benign thyroid nodule (not recorded which). Some clones in this sample may be carry-over from other donors' samples.

This chain connects TRBV20-1 to TRBJ2-1, with TRBD2 identical over 7 bases. The CDR3 sequence is 15 residues long. The V and J ends lost 5 bases and 9 bases, in that order; junction bases with no gene match: 16. Germline assignment: CDR1 DFQATT and CDR2 SNEGSKA (reference sequence). CDR3 loop: CSARIAGIRTSEQFF. DNA for the CDR3: TGCAGTGCTCGGATAGCGGGTATCCGGACCAGTGAGCAGTTCTTC.

This clone was seen only once. The conserved closing phenylalanine or tryptophan is absent in this CDR3, likely reflecting a read error. The DNA is omitted, as the CDR3 cannot be located on it reliably, and the CDR3 follows TCRdb's listing. The V call is TRBV7-9, the J call TRBJ1-1. Germline loops: CDR1 SEHNR, CDR2 FQNEAQ (reference sequence). The CDR3 is 14 residues long, counting both termini. The CDR3 here is CASSSIRVGTEALL.

V gene TRBV20-1 combines with J gene TRBJ2-2; D uncertain. CDR3 size: 12 residues. Germline assignment: CDR1 DFQATT and CDR2 SNEGSKA (reference sequence). V was trimmed by 3 bases and J by 1 base, leaving 3 bases between them. As DNA, the CDR3 is TGCAGTGCTAGCGAGAACACCGGGGAGCTGTTTTTT. Translated, it gives CSASENTGELFF.

The chain combines TRBV6-1 with TRBJ2-7; D may be TRBD2 (6 bases). Trimming shortened V by 3 bases and J by 4 bases, and 10 bases separated the two germline ends. The CDR3 length is 13 residues. Germline V gene lookup returns CDR1 MNHNS and CDR2 SASEGT. The CDR3 protein is CASSEGGRYEQYF. For the CDR3, the DNA is TGTGCCAGCAGTGAGGGGGGTAGGTACGAGCAGTACTTC.

This clone has ten or more counts. A much more abundant neighbour one base away suggests this may be a read error. The sample carries other DNA sequences with the same CDR3. V usage is TRBV19 and J usage is TRBJ2-7; 7 nucleotides align to TRBD1. Germline CDR1 reads LNHDA; CDR2 reads SQIVND (reference sequence). The CDR3 consists of 15 residues. The CDR3 reads CASSKQGKSSYEQYF. The CDR3 DNA reads TGTGCCAGCAGTAAACAGGGGAAAAGCTCCTACGAGCAGTACTTC.

This clone was counted at least ten times. This chain joins TRBV20-1 and TRBJ1-1, with 10 bases identical to TRBD1. The CDR3 runs to 13 residues. Looked up from germline, CDR1 is DFQATT and CDR2 is SNEGSKA (reference sequence). Trimming removed 6 bases from V and 10 bases from J; junction bases left unmatched: 11. CDR3: CSAATRQGAGAFF. The CDR3 coding sequence is TGCAGTGCAGCCACTAGACAGGGGGCTGGAGCTTTCTTT.

This clone was found a few times. V usage is TRBV5-1 and J usage is TRBJ1-2; a possible D gene is TRBD1 (5 bases). The CDR3 has 14 residues. Trimming stripped 0 bases from V and 6 bases from J, with 12 bases between. In germline, CDR1 is SGHRS, CDR2 YFSETQ. As DNA, the CDR3 is TGCGCCAGCAGCTTGGGAGGGGTAAGGGATGGCTACACCTTC. This codes for CASSLGGVRDGYTF.

This clone came up a few times. The genes are TRBV28 and TRBJ1-4, with TRBD1 identical over 8 bases. Trimming took 3 bases from V and 5 from J; bases not matched to a gene: 8. This CDR3 region has 16 residues. Germline CDR1 and CDR2: MDHEN and SYDVKM. CDR3 sequence: CASSFTRTGRNEKLFF. The DNA of the CDR3 is TGTGCCAGCAGTTTTACGCGGACAGGGCGAAATGAAAAACTGTTTTTT.

This clone was counted at least ten times. The CDR3 is CASSLGPQVAGYTF. The CDR3 DNA follows: TGTGCCAGCAGCTTAGGTCCGCAGGTTGCTGGCTACACCTTC. The J gene is TRBJ1-2, the V gene TRBV7-9; D remains ambiguous. The CDR3 consists of 14 residues. The germline V gene has CDR1 SEHNR and CDR2 FQNEAQ (reference sequence). Deletions cut 1 base from V and 7 bases from J, with 13 bases between.

This clone was detected ten times or more. This chain connects TRBV27 to TRBJ1-4; possible D gene TRBD1, 5 bases. This CDR3 spans 14 amino acids. Germline assignment: CDR1 MNHEY and CDR2 SMNVEV (reference sequence). Trimming removed 6 bases from V and 5 bases from J, with 13 bases in between. The CDR3 is CASREGRLNEKLFF. CDR3 coding DNA: TGTGCCAGCAGGGAGGGACGCCTGAATGAAAAACTGTTTTTT. The full variable domain, completed using reference TRBV27 and TRBJ1-4, is EAQVTQNPRYLITVTGKKLTVTCSQNMNHEYMSWYRQDPGLGLRQIYYSMNVEVTDKGDVPEGYKVSRKEKRNFPLILESPSPNQTSLYFCASREGRLNEKLFFGSGTQLSVL.

This clone was seen at least ten times. The chain couples TRBV6-2 or TRBV6-3 to TRBJ1-2, with 11 positions matching TRBD1. The CDR3 totals 15 residues. The germline V gene has CDR1 MNHEY and CDR2 SVGEGT. Germline trimming cut 4 bases from V and 8 bases from J; bases unmatched to any gene: 9. CDR3 DNA sequence: TGTGCCAGCAGTTCCCCAGGACAGGGGGCGAGGGGCTACACCTTC. It translates to CASSSPGQGARGYTF.

This rearrangement joins TRBV6-2 or TRBV6-3 to TRBJ2-1; 12 bases align to TRBD2. Looked up from germline, CDR1 is MNHEY and CDR2 is SVGEGT. The CDR3 extends over 14 amino acids. V was clipped by 2 bases and J by 8 bases; unmatched bases: 1. CDR3 in amino acids: CASSYASGRDEQFF. The CDR3 nucleotides are TGTGCCAGCAGTTACGCTAGCGGGAGGGATGAGCAGTTCTTC.

This clone was seen ten or more times. CDR3 coding DNA: TGTGCCAGCAGTTTTCCTGGCCGGGACAGTCTAATTCTGACCCAGTACTTC. It yields the protein CASSFPGRDSLILTQYF. V usage is TRBV27 and J usage is TRBJ2-5; 7 bases are a match to TRBD1. Germline values: CDR1 MNHEY, CDR2 SMNVEV (reference sequence). This CDR3 contains 17 residues. Trimming took 3 bases from V and 7 from J; bases not matched to a gene: 17.

This clone has ten or more counts. This chain connects TRBV7-2 to TRBJ2-5, with TRBD1 matching 9 bases. V was clipped by 3 bases and J by 8 bases; unmatched bases: 7. Germline V CDR1 and CDR2: SGHTA, FQGNSA. The CDR3 extends over 14 amino acids. CDR3 amino acids: CASSLDRGGSTQYF. CDR3 DNA sequence: TGTGCCAGCAGCTTGGACAGGGGTGGGTCCACCCAGTACTTC.

This clone was detected many times. This chain connects TRBV7-2 to TRBJ2-6; D might be TRBD1 (5 bases). The CDR3 extends over 15 amino acids. The ends were cut back, 5 bases at V and 2 bases at J, with 10 bases in the middle. Germline V CDR1 and CDR2: SGHTA, FQGNSA. The CDR3 DNA is TGTGCCAGCAGCGCCCAGGGCGCTGGGGCCAACGTCCTGACTTTC. Protein: CASSAQGAGANVLTF.

V and J are TRBV20-1 and TRBJ2-3, with 9 bases identical to TRBD2. Germline V gives CDR1 DFQATT, CDR2 SNEGSKA (reference sequence). The CDR3 is 13 amino acids. V was pared by 3 bases and J by 8 bases, with 6 bases of the junction left unmatched. Here the CDR3 reads CSARPSGTGTQYF. The CDR3 nucleotides read TGCAGTGCTAGGCCTAGCGGGACTGGTACGCAGTATTTT.

This clone showed up many times. The V and J genes are TRBV5-4 and TRBJ2-3, with 10 bases fitting TRBD2. This CDR3 region has 15 residues. The V gene end was trimmed by 1 base and the J gene end by 3 bases; junction bases not matched to a gene: 2. CDR1 is SGHNT, CDR2 YYREEE, per germline (reference sequence). CDR3 amino acids: CASSLPSGRTDTQYF. CDR3 bases: TGTGCCAGCAGCTTGCCTAGCGGGAGAACAGATACGCAGTATTTT.

The sample holds many counts of this clone. V is TRBV20-1 and J is TRBJ2-7, with 11 bases fitting TRBD2. Germline V gene lookup returns CDR1 DFQATT and CDR2 SNEGSKA (reference sequence). There are 18 residues in the CDR3. The J segment lost 4 bases and the V segment lost 2 bases, leaving 16 bases of the junction unmatched. The CDR3 spells CSARKERVAGGPVYEQYF. DNA of the CDR3: TGCAGTGCTAGAAAGGAGAGAGTAGCGGGAGGGCCGGTGTACGAGCAGTACTTC.

This clone was seen at least ten times. The chain links TRBV7-8 to TRBJ2-1, with 11 nucleotides matching TRBD2. There are 15 residues in the CDR3. Germline CDR1 SGHVS, CDR2 FQNEAQ. V was clipped by 5 bases and J by 6 bases; unmatched bases: 6. DNA of the CDR3: TGTGCCAGCAGCCTAACTAGCGGGAGAGGCAATGAGCAGTTCTTC. This encodes CASSLTSGRGNEQFF.

This clone was observed at least ten times. The gene calls are TRBV11-3 and TRBJ2-1; D might be TRBD2 (5 bases). The V end was cut by 4 bases, the J end by 6 bases, with 10 bases between. Germline V CDR1 and CDR2: SGHNT, YENEEA. The CDR3 runs 13 residues. The CDR3 here is CASSSTRSNEQFF. The CDR3 DNA sequence: TGTGCCAGCAGCTCAACTAGGTCCAATGAGCAGTTCTTC.